Listed here are 18 T cell receptor beta chains from one sample, sequenced in a study of Ad26.COV2.S vaccination and SARS-CoV-2 variants. Clones were read by immunoSEQ multiplex PCR, and TCRdb kept only the in-frame ones, dropping some. Here the sample spans about 350,000 clones, about 91% being singletons. The sequenced sample was peripheral blood, obtained after recovery from COVID-19. The receptors originated from a human donor who had recovered from COVID-19.

The rearrangement uses TRBV12-3 or TRBV12-4 and TRBJ1-1, with 11 nucleotides matching TRBD1. The CDR3 is 13 residues long. Trimming removed 5 bases from V and 9 bases from J; junction bases left unmatched: 5. The CDR3 nucleotides read TGTGCCAGCAGTCCCGGGACAGGGGGAAAAGCTTTCTTT. As protein: CASSPGTGGKAFF.

This chain joins TRBV5-1 and TRBJ2-2; D ambiguous. The CDR3 spans 12 residues. The V and J ends lost 0 bases and 7 bases respectively, with 4 bases between them. The germline CDR1 and CDR2 sequences are SGHRS and YFSETQ. The DNA for the CDR3 is TGCGCCAGCAGCTTGGATCTCGGGGAGCTGTTTTTT. Its translation is CASSLDLGELFF.

The rearrangement uses TRBV2 and TRBJ2-5; TRBD2 is a possible D gene (5 bases). This CDR3 has 13 residues. Germline CDR1 and CDR2: SNHLY and FYNNEI. V dropped 5 bases and J dropped 0 bases, with 7 bases sitting between them. CDR3 in amino acids: CASSLDYQETQYF. CDR3 bases: TGTGCCAGCAGTTTGGACTACCAAGAGACCCAGTACTTC.

This rearrangement joins TRBV4-1 to TRBJ1-2; D unresolved. CDR3 length: 15 amino acids. The germline CDR1 and CDR2 sequences are MGHRA and YSYEKL. V was pared by 0 bases and J by 8 bases, with 16 bases between. The CDR3 nucleotides read TGCGCCAGCAGCCAAGAGGTACGTCGCTCTCGGGGCTACACCTTC. Encoded protein: CASSQEVRRSRGYTF.

The J gene is TRBJ2-1, the V gene TRBV5-5; 7 bases fit TRBD1. The CDR3 is 15 amino acids. After removal of 4 bases from V and 4 bases from J, the junction contained 8 bases not matched to a gene. Germline V lookup: CDR1 SGHKS, CDR2 YYEKEE (reference sequence). The CDR3 DNA sequence: TGTGCCAGCAGCACCGAGGGACAGTCTTACAATGAGCAGTTCTTC. Its protein is CASSTEGQSYNEQFF. Full variable domain (remainder filled in from reference TRBV5-5 and TRBJ2-1): DAGVTQSPTHLIKTRGQQVTLRCSPISGHKSVSWYQQVLGQGPQFIFQYYEKEERGRGNFPDRFSARQFPNYSSELNVNALLLGDSALYLCASSTEGQSYNEQFFGPGTRLTVL.

This chain uses TRBV12-5 with TRBJ1-3; TRBD1 might be the D (5 bases). The CDR3 is 17 amino acids. In germline, CDR1 is LGHNT, CDR2 FRNRAP. Deletions cut 1 base from V and 0 bases from J, with 13 bases between. CDR3 nucleotides: TGTGCTAGTGGTTTGGACCTACAGGTGCTCTCTGGAAACACCATATATTTT. Translating it yields CASGLDLQVLSGNTIYF.

The chain has TRBV6-5 and TRBJ2-7, with unresolved D. V shed 7 bases and J shed 1 base, with 11 bases lying between them. CDR1 and CDR2 from the germline V gene are MNHEY and SVGAGI. The CDR3 sequence is 13 residues long. The CDR3 nucleotides read TGTGCCAGCATTAGTCGCAGTTCCTACGAGCAGTACTTC. This gives the protein CASISRSSYEQYF.

The V call is TRBV3-1 (or the pseudogene TRBV3-2), the J call TRBJ2-7; D may match TRBD1 or TRBD2 (6 bases each). This CDR3 region has 13 residues. CDR1 is LGHDT and CDR2 is YNNKEL in the germline V gene (reference sequence). Trimming left V 0 bases short and J 12 bases short, with 15 bases between. The CDR3 loop reads CASSQEGGPPRYF. CDR3 in DNA: TGTGCCAGCAGCCAAGAAGGGGGGCCTCCCAGGTACTTC.

V and J are TRBV6-5 and TRBJ2-6; D ambiguous. Trimming took 0 bases from V and 0 from J, leaving 0 bases between them. Germline V gives CDR1 MNHEY, CDR2 SVGAGI. This CDR3 contains 14 residues. CDR3 protein: CASSYSSGANVLTF. CDR3 nucleotide sequence: TGTGCCAGCAGTTACTCCTCTGGGGCCAACGTCCTGACTTTC.

The V call is TRBV5-6, the J call TRBJ1-1, with TRBD1 as a possible D gene (6 bases). CDR1 and CDR2 from the germline V gene are SGHDT and YYEEEE. Trimming left V 5 bases short and J 5 bases short, with 13 bases between. The CDR3 has 13 residues. CDR3 DNA sequence: TGTGCCAGCAGGGGGGACACGGTGACTGAAGCTTTCTTT. Its translation is CASRGDTVTEAFF.

This chain joins TRBV7-2 and TRBJ2-7, with a tentative D call TRBD1 (6 bases). Trimming cost V 5 bases and J 4 bases, with 15 bases left between them. This CDR3 spans 14 amino acids. Germline V gene data show CDR1 as SGHTA and CDR2 as FQGNSA. CDR3 in amino acids: CASSQGPVGYEQYF. The CDR3 DNA reads as TGTGCCAGCAGCCAGGGGCCCGTGGGGTACGAGCAGTACTTC.

This clone came up once. The chain joins TRBV7-9 to TRBJ1-2; D gene ambiguous. The V gene lost 5 bases and the J gene lost 2 bases, with 21 bases spanning the gap. Germline CDR1 is SEHNR and CDR2 is FQNEAQ (reference sequence). This CDR3 region has 17 residues. The CDR3 DNA reads TGTGCCAGCAGCCCCTGGAGTAAGTTCGATTTAAACTATGGCTACACCTTC. Its translation: CASSPWSKFDLNYGYTF.

V usage is TRBV6-5 and J usage is TRBJ2-2; 9 bases fit TRBD1. The CDR3 loop spans 13 amino acids. V dropped 6 bases and J dropped 8; count of bases not matched to a gene: 4. In germline, CDR1 is MNHEY, CDR2 SVGAGI. As DNA, the CDR3 is TGTGCCAGCAGGACAGGGGGTAGGGGGGAGCTGTTTTTT. Protein product: CASRTGGRGELFF.

This rearrangement joins TRBV7-8 to TRBJ1-2, with 9 positions matching TRBD1. CDR1 SGHVS and CDR2 FQNEAQ come from the germline V gene. V lost 5 bases to trimming and J lost 8 bases; unmatched junction nucleotides: 9. This CDR3 is 14 amino acids long. CDR3 protein: CASSIKQGAGGYTF. Written as DNA, the CDR3 is TGTGCCAGCAGCATAAAACAGGGGGCCGGCGGCTACACCTTC.

The rearrangement links TRBV27 to TRBJ2-2; tentatively, D is TRBD2 (6 bases). The CDR3 has 16 residues. Germline-derived CDR1 and CDR2 are MNHEY and SMNVEV (reference sequence). Trimming took 7 bases from V and 5 from J, leaving 20 bases between them. CDR3 DNA sequence: TGTGCCAGCACCCTAAATCGGCAGGGAGGTACCGGGGAGCTGTTTTTT. It translates to CASTLNRQGGTGELFF.

A single count supports this clone. This chain uses TRBV20-1 with TRBJ2-7; D might be TRBD1 or TRBD2, each matching 5 bases. Germline V CDR1 and CDR2: DFQATT, SNEGSKA (reference sequence). This CDR3 has 11 residues. Trimming removed 5 bases from V and 6 bases from J, with 11 bases in between. CDR3 sequence: CSADREGEQYF. Here the CDR3 DNA reads TGCAGTGCTGACAGAGAGGGCGAGCAGTACTTC.

The V gene is TRBV4-1, the J gene TRBJ2-7; the D call may be TRBD1 or TRBD2 (5 bases each). From germline, CDR1 is MGHRA and CDR2 YSYEKL. The CDR3 loop spans 14 amino acids. V lost 4 bases to trimming and J lost 1 base, with 11 bases between them. The CDR3 region is CASSLRDLSYEQYF. The CDR3 coding sequence is TGCGCCAGCAGCCTCCGGGACCTTTCCTACGAGCAGTACTTC.

The V call is TRBV29-1, the J call TRBJ1-1, with TRBD1 as a possible D gene (6 bases). Deletions cut 6 bases from V and 8 bases from J, with 13 bases between. The germline V gene has CDR1 SQVTM and CDR2 ANQGSEA. The CDR3 has 11 amino acids. The CDR3 nucleotides are TGCAGCGTAGGGGACACGGGGGAAGCTTTCTTT. It codes for CSVGDTGEAFF.